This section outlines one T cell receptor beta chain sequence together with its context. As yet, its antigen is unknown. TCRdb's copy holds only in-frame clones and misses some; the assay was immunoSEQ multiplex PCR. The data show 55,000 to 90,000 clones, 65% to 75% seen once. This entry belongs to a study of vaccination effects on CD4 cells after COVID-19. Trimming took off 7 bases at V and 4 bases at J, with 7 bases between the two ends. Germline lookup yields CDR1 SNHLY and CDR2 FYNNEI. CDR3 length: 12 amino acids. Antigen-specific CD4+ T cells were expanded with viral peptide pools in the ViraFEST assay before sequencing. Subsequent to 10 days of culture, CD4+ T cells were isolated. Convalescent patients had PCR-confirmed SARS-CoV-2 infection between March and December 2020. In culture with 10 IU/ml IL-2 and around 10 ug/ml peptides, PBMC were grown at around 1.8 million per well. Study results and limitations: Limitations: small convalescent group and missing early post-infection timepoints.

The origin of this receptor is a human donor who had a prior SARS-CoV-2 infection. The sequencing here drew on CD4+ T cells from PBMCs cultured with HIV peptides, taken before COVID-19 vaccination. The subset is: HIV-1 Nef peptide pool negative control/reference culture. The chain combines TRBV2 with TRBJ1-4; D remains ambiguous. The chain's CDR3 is CASTGDNEKLFF. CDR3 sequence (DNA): TGTGCCAGCACAGGAGATAATGAAAAACTGTTTTTT.